These T cell receptor beta chains were read from a single sample in a study of blood T cell repertoires in COVID-19. Profiled with immunoSEQ multiplex PCR; TCRdb holds only in-frame clones, not every one. The repertoire includes roughly 280,000 clones, 86% of them detected once, and almost 2% sits in the top ten. Source material: peripheral blood. These receptors were collected from a man aged 25-45 years with active or convalescent COVID-19. The CDR3 runs from the conserved cysteine through the conserved F or W. D genes are given only for firm matches. Clone size is not always given. Where it is, it says once, few, many or a class for expanded clones.

d_call: -; v_call: TRBV6-2/TRBV6-3; clone_size: -; j_call: TRBJ2-3; cdr3_aa: CASSPGLLGGTDTQYF; cdr3_nt: TGTGCCAGCAGTCCCGGACTCCTTGGAGGCACAGATACGCAGTATTTT
d_call: -; v_call: TRBV13; clone_size: -; j_call: TRBJ2-1; cdr3_aa: CASSLGTYYNEQFF; cdr3_nt: TGTGCCAGCAGCTTAGGGACATATTACAATGAGCAGTTCTTC
d_call: -; v_call: TRBV9; clone_size: -; j_call: TRBJ1-2; cdr3_aa: CASSFAQGDGYTF; cdr3_nt: TGTGCCAGCAGCTTCGCACAGGGTGATGGCTACACCTTC
d_call: -; v_call: TRBV10-1; clone_size: few; j_call: TRBJ1-4; cdr3_aa: CASPVVGEPTNEKLFF; cdr3_nt: TGCGCCAGCCCCGTGGTGGGCGAACCAACTAATGAAAAACTGTTTTTT
d_call: -; v_call: TRBV13; clone_size: -; j_call: TRBJ2-2; cdr3_aa: CASTFLGGTGELFF; cdr3_nt: TGTGCCAGCACCTTTCTGGGGGGAACCGGGGAGCTGTTTTTT
d_call: -; v_call: TRBV7-7; clone_size: -; j_call: TRBJ2-2; cdr3_aa: CASRRVGLESGELFF; cdr3_nt: TGTGCCAGCCGGAGGGTGGGGCTGGAGTCCGGGGAGCTGTTTTTT
d_call: -; v_call: TRBV5-1; clone_size: -; j_call: TRBJ1-3; cdr3_aa: CASSHLGQVENTIYF; cdr3_nt: TGCGCCAGCAGCCATCTGGGGCAGGTTGAAAACACCATATATTTT
d_call: -; v_call: TRBV20-1; clone_size: -; j_call: TRBJ2-1; cdr3_aa: CSASPENEQFF; cdr3_nt: TGCAGTGCTAGTCCAGAAAATGAGCAGTTCTTC
d_call: -; v_call: TRBV29-1; clone_size: -; j_call: TRBJ1-2; cdr3_aa: CSVDYGVNYGYTF; cdr3_nt: TGCAGCGTCGATTACGGGGTGAACTATGGCTACACCTTC
d_call: TRBD1; v_call: TRBV19; clone_size: -; j_call: TRBJ1-5; cdr3_aa: CASSIDGTGLWPQHF; cdr3_nt: TGTGCCAGTAGTATAGATGGGACAGGTCTTTGGCCCCAGCATTTT
d_call: TRBD1; v_call: TRBV5-1; clone_size: few; j_call: TRBJ2-5; cdr3_aa: CASSLDFLWDREKTQYF; cdr3_nt: TGCGCCAGCAGCTTGGACTTTTTGTGGGACAGGGAAAAGACCCAGTACTTC
d_call: -; v_call: TRBV4-1; clone_size: -; j_call: TRBJ2-1; cdr3_aa: CASSEGLNPNWEQFF; cdr3_nt: TGCGCCAGCAGCGAGGGACTGAACCCCAATTGGGAGCAGTTCTTC
d_call: -; v_call: TRBV4-2; clone_size: -; j_call: TRBJ2-7; cdr3_aa: CASSQDTGSSYEQYF; cdr3_nt: TGTGCCAGCAGCCAAGATACGGGAAGCTCCTACGAGCAGTACTTC
d_call: -; v_call: TRBV15; clone_size: -; j_call: TRBJ1-1; cdr3_aa: CATSSGTEAFF; cdr3_nt: TGTGCCACGAGTTCAGGCACTGAAGCTTTCTTT
d_call: TRBD2; v_call: TRBV15; clone_size: -; j_call: TRBJ2-1; cdr3_aa: CATSHPGLAGGNNEQFF; cdr3_nt: TGTGCCACCAGTCACCCTGGGTTAGCGGGGGGGAACAATGAGCAGTTCTTC
d_call: -; v_call: TRBV15; clone_size: -; j_call: TRBJ1-4; cdr3_aa: CATSRVREVMGLFF; cdr3_nt: TGTGCCACCAGCAGAGTAAGGGAGGTAATGGGACTGTTTTTT
d_call: TRBD1; v_call: TRBV7-9; clone_size: -; j_call: TRBJ2-3; cdr3_aa: CASSGDRSTDTQYF; cdr3_nt: TGTGCCAGCAGTGGGGACAGGTCCACAGATACGCAGTATTTT
d_call: TRBD1; v_call: TRBV3-1/TRBV3-2; clone_size: once; j_call: TRBJ2-7; cdr3_aa: CASSRRDRADEQYF; cdr3_nt: TGTGCCAGCAGCCGACGGGACAGGGCCGACGAGCAGTACTTC
d_call: TRBD1; v_call: TRBV4-2; clone_size: -; j_call: TRBJ2-2; cdr3_aa: CASSQGTGDTGELFF; cdr3_nt: TGTGCCAGCAGCCAAGGGACAGGGGACACCGGGGAGCTGTTTTTT
d_call: TRBD2; v_call: TRBV7-3; clone_size: -; j_call: TRBJ2-2; cdr3_aa: CASSALAGTGELFF; cdr3_nt: TGTGCCAGCAGCGCACTAGCGGGGACCGGGGAGCTGTTTTTT
d_call: -; v_call: TRBV6-2/TRBV6-3; clone_size: few; j_call: TRBJ2-5; cdr3_aa: CASSYVGGAGETQYF; cdr3_nt: TGTGCCAGCAGTTACGTTGGGGGGGCCGGGGAGACCCAGTACTTC
d_call: TRBD2; v_call: TRBV3-1/TRBV3-2; clone_size: -; j_call: TRBJ2-3; cdr3_aa: CASSQVPVGGGAADTQYF; cdr3_nt: TGTGCCAGCAGCCAAGTACCAGTCGGCGGGGGGGCCGCGGATACGCAGTATTTT
d_call: TRBD2; v_call: TRBV4-3; clone_size: -; j_call: TRBJ2-7; cdr3_aa: CASSQDPSGGPYEQYF; cdr3_nt: TGCGCCAGCAGCCAAGATCCCAGCGGGGGACCCTACGAGCAGTACTTC
d_call: -; v_call: TRBV28; clone_size: once; j_call: TRBJ1-3; cdr3_aa: CASSLVGGSGNTIYF; cdr3_nt: TGTGCCAGCAGTTTGGTGGGGGGCTCTGGAAACACCATATATTTT
d_call: -; v_call: TRBV19; clone_size: -; j_call: TRBJ1-2; cdr3_aa: CASSISSGDDWYGYTF; cdr3_nt: TGTGCCAGTAGTATATCCTCAGGGGATGACTGGTATGGCTACACCTTC
d_call: -; v_call: TRBV7-8; clone_size: -; j_call: TRBJ1-1; cdr3_aa: CASSSGRGVTEAFF; cdr3_nt: TGTGCCAGCAGCTCGGGGCGGGGCGTCACTGAAGCTTTCTTT
d_call: -; v_call: TRBV18; clone_size: once; j_call: TRBJ1-2; cdr3_aa: CASSPTGLHGYTF; cdr3_nt: TGTGCCAGCTCACCAACAGGGTTACATGGCTACACCTTC
d_call: -; v_call: TRBV18; clone_size: -; j_call: TRBJ2-5; cdr3_aa: CASSPVPGNQETQYF; cdr3_nt: TGTGCCAGCTCACCGGTTCCGGGGAACCAAGAGACCCAGTACTTC
d_call: TRBD2; v_call: TRBV6-2/TRBV6-3; clone_size: -; j_call: TRBJ2-1; cdr3_aa: CASSGRGAYNEQFF; cdr3_nt: TGTGCCAGCAGTGGGCGGGGGGCCTACAATGAGCAGTTCTTC
d_call: TRBD1; v_call: TRBV7-8; clone_size: once; j_call: TRBJ1-1; cdr3_aa: CASSLGGTGGGAAFF; cdr3_nt: TGTGCCAGCAGCTTAGGCGGAACAGGGGGCGGGGCGGCTTTCTTT
d_call: TRBD2; v_call: TRBV19; clone_size: -; j_call: TRBJ2-5; cdr3_aa: CASSQNQGGEETQYF; cdr3_nt: TGTGCCAGTAGCCAGAATCAGGGAGGGGAAGAGACCCAGTACTTC
d_call: -; v_call: TRBV12-3/TRBV12-4; clone_size: few; j_call: TRBJ1-5; cdr3_aa: CASSLNQPQHF; cdr3_nt: TGTGCCAGCAGTCTAAATCAGCCCCAGCATTTT
d_call: -; v_call: TRBV7-2; clone_size: -; j_call: TRBJ1-6; cdr3_aa: CASSSTDNSPLHF; cdr3_nt: TGTGCCAGCAGCTCGACTGACAATTCACCCCTCCACTTT
d_call: -; v_call: TRBV5-6; clone_size: -; j_call: TRBJ2-5; cdr3_aa: CASSLETRVETQYF; cdr3_nt: TGTGCCAGCAGCTTAGAGACTAGGGTTGAGACCCAGTACTTC
d_call: TRBD1; v_call: TRBV19; clone_size: -; j_call: TRBJ1-5; cdr3_aa: CASSLQGLGNQPQHF; cdr3_nt: TGTGCCAGTAGTCTACAGGGGTTAGGCAATCAGCCCCAGCATTTT
d_call: TRBD1; v_call: TRBV9; clone_size: -; j_call: TRBJ1-2; cdr3_aa: CASSVGDSGTGYTNYGYTF; cdr3_nt: TGTGCCAGCAGCGTAGGAGACAGTGGGACAGGGTACACTAACTATGGCTACACCTTC
d_call: -; v_call: TRBV18; clone_size: -; j_call: TRBJ1-1; cdr3_aa: CASSRVVPEAFF; cdr3_nt: TGTGCCAGCTCACGTGTAGTTCCTGAAGCTTTCTTT
d_call: TRBD1; v_call: TRBV6-5; clone_size: -; j_call: TRBJ1-4; cdr3_aa: CASRRQGVEKLFF; cdr3_nt: TGTGCCAGCAGACGACAGGGAGTTGAAAAACTGTTTTTT
d_call: TRBD1; v_call: TRBV28; clone_size: -; j_call: TRBJ2-1; cdr3_aa: CASSLARGTGGRVF; cdr3_nt: TGTGCCAGCAGTTTAGCGAGAGGGACAGGGGGCCGAGTCTTC
d_call: TRBD2; v_call: TRBV4-1; clone_size: -; j_call: TRBJ2-7; cdr3_aa: CASSLAGGQSYEQYF; cdr3_nt: TGCGCCAGCAGCCTAGCGGGGGGCCAATCCTACGAGCAGTACTTC
d_call: -; v_call: TRBV7-9; clone_size: once; j_call: TRBJ2-2; cdr3_aa: CASSIQGSNTGELFF; cdr3_nt: TGTGCCAGCAGCATTCAGGGATCGAACACCGGGGAGCTGTTTTTT
d_call: -; v_call: TRBV6-1; clone_size: -; j_call: TRBJ2-7; cdr3_aa: CASSERGLLPEQYF; cdr3_nt: TGTGCCAGCAGTGAACGAGGCCTCCTCCCCGAGCAGTACTTC
d_call: -; v_call: TRBV18; clone_size: -; j_call: TRBJ2-1; cdr3_aa: CASSPVTGLNNEQFF; cdr3_nt: TGTGCCAGCTCACCGGTAACAGGATTGAACAATGAGCAGTTCTTC
d_call: -; v_call: TRBV30; clone_size: -; j_call: TRBJ1-2; cdr3_aa: CAWSVVRGGYGYTF; cdr3_nt: TGTGCCTGGAGTGTCGTTAGGGGTGGCTATGGCTACACCTTC
d_call: -; v_call: TRBV5-8; clone_size: few; j_call: TRBJ1-2; cdr3_aa: CASSFRGLKYGYTF; cdr3_nt: TGTGCCAGCAGCTTCCGAGGGTTAAAATATGGCTACACCTTC
d_call: -; v_call: TRBV11-3; clone_size: -; j_call: TRBJ2-2; cdr3_aa: CASSLDPAAGELFF; cdr3_nt: TGTGCCAGCAGCTTAGACCCGGCGGCCGGGGAGCTGTTTTTT
d_call: TRBD1; v_call: TRBV12-3/TRBV12-4; clone_size: -; j_call: TRBJ2-5; cdr3_aa: CASSHTGGETQYF; cdr3_nt: TGTGCCAGCAGTCATACAGGGGGAGAGACCCAGTACTTC
d_call: -; v_call: TRBV5-1; clone_size: -; j_call: TRBJ2-3; cdr3_aa: CASSLETGSTDTQYF; cdr3_nt: TGCGCCAGCAGCTTGGAGACAGGTAGCACAGATACGCAGTATTTT
d_call: TRBD1; v_call: TRBV7-9; clone_size: -; j_call: TRBJ1-3; cdr3_aa: CASRDRVENTIYF; cdr3_nt: TGTGCCAGCCGGGACAGGGTAGAAAACACCATATATTTT
d_call: -; v_call: TRBV19; clone_size: few; j_call: TRBJ1-1; cdr3_aa: CASTRRRGRNTEAFF; cdr3_nt: TGTGCCAGTACTCGTCGTCGGGGAAGGAACACTGAAGCTTTCTTT
d_call: TRBD2; v_call: TRBV27; clone_size: -; j_call: TRBJ2-1; cdr3_aa: CASSSSTPLAGANNEQFF; cdr3_nt: TGTGCCAGCAGTTCCTCCACCCCGCTAGCGGGGGCGAACAATGAGCAGTTCTTC
d_call: TRBD1; v_call: TRBV5-1; clone_size: -; j_call: TRBJ1-2; cdr3_aa: CASSQGSLITGGDYGYTF; cdr3_nt: TGCGCCAGCAGCCAAGGGTCCCTGATCACAGGGGGCGACTATGGCTACACCTTC
d_call: TRBD1; v_call: TRBV2; clone_size: once; j_call: TRBJ2-5; cdr3_aa: CASRRDSEETQYF; cdr3_nt: TGTGCCAGCAGGAGGGACAGCGAAGAGACCCAGTACTTC